This passage covers 12 T cell receptor beta chains from one sample sequenced in a study of OX40 agonist ivuxolimab in advanced cancers. Clones were read by immunoSEQ multiplex PCR, and TCRdb kept only the in-frame ones, dropping some. The sample lists about 69,000 clones, roughly 87% occurring once. Sequences were derived from CD4+ or CD8+ T cells sorted from blood, sampled in a trial of the OX40 agonist ivuxolimab. Receptors were obtained from an adult with an advanced solid tumor such as melanoma, head and neck, liver or kidney cancer.

V and J are TRBV19 and TRBJ2-3; 8 bases line up with TRBD2. The CDR3 contains 17 residues. Germline trimming cut 7 bases from V and 6 bases from J; bases unmatched to any gene: 18. Germline V gene sequence: CDR1 LNHDA, CDR2 SQIVND (reference sequence). The DNA of the CDR3 is TGTGCCAGTACCAACCGGGGGGGTAGCGGATTCGGGGATACGCAGTATTTT. Protein sequence: CASTNRGGSGFGDTQYF.

The genes are TRBV7-9 and TRBJ2-3; D gene ambiguous. V shed 1 base and J shed 2 bases, with 13 bases lying between them. This CDR3 spans 16 amino acids. CDR1 and CDR2 (germline): SEHNR, FQNEAQ (reference sequence). Here the CDR3 reads CASSLESGRNTDTQYF. In DNA form, the CDR3 reads TGTGCCAGCAGCTTAGAATCCGGTCGAAACACAGATACGCAGTATTTT.

The rearrangement links TRBV19 to TRBJ2-3; D is uncertain. The CDR3 extends over 14 amino acids. Trimming stripped 1 base from V and 6 bases from J, with 11 bases between. Germline values: CDR1 LNHDA, CDR2 SQIVND (reference sequence). CDR3 region: CASSIGLRADTQYF. CDR3 coding DNA: TGTGCCAGTAGTATAGGCTTAAGAGCCGATACGCAGTATTTT. The full variable domain, rest sourced from reference TRBV19 and TRBJ2-3, is DGGITQSPKYLFRKEGQNVTLSCEQNLNHDAMYWYRQDPGQGLRLIYYSQIVNDFQKGDIAEGYSVSREKKESFPLTVTSAQKNPTAFYLCASSIGLRADTQYFGPGTRLTVL.

V and J are TRBV7-6 and TRBJ2-1; a possible D gene is TRBD1 (5 bases). V was pared by 5 bases and J by 7 bases, with 18 bases between. The CDR3 is made up of 15 amino acids. Germline CDR1 reads SGHVS; CDR2 reads FNYEAQ. CDR3 DNA sequence: TGTGCCAGCAGCCAACCCCCGCAGGGCTTAAATGAGCAGTTCTTC. Its protein product is CASSQPPQGLNEQFF.

This clone came up once. The V and J genes are TRBV18 and TRBJ2-5; D remains unclear. Trimming removed 5 bases from V and 0 bases from J, with 10 bases in between. Germline CDR1 is KGHSH and CDR2 is LQKENI. This CDR3 is built from 14 residues. The CDR3 sequence: CASSAGVYQETQYF. For the CDR3, the DNA is TGTGCCAGCTCAGCCGGAGTGTACCAAGAGACCCAGTACTTC. Complete variable domain (other parts from reference TRBV18 and TRBJ2-5): NAGVMQNPRHLVRRRGQEARLRCSPMKGHSHVYWYRQLPEEGLKFMVYLQKENIIDESGMPKERFSAEFPKEGPSILRIQQVVRGDSAAYFCASSAGVYQETQYFGPGTRLLVL.

The gene calls are TRBV7-6 and TRBJ2-3; D remains ambiguous. Trimming removed 4 bases at V and 2 bases at J, with 7 bases between. Germline values: CDR1 SGHVS, CDR2 FNYEAQ. The CDR3 length is 13 residues. CDR3: CASSSLYTDTQYF. The CDR3 DNA sequence: TGTGCCAGCAGCTCCCTTTACACAGATACGCAGTATTTT.

The chain links TRBV2 to TRBJ1-1; TRBD1 aligns across 9 bases. CDR3 length: 15 amino acids. The J segment lost 4 bases and the V segment lost 2 bases, leaving 5 bases of the junction unmatched. CDR1 is SNHLY and CDR2 is FYNNEI in the germline V gene. The CDR3 reads CASSERVTGGTEAFF. CDR3 in DNA: TGTGCCAGCAGTGAAAGGGTGACAGGGGGCACTGAAGCTTTCTTT. The whole variable domain, filled in from reference TRBV2 and TRBJ1-1, reads EPEVTQTPSHQVTQMGQEVILRCVPISNHLYFYWYRQILGQKVEFLVSFYNNEISEKSEIFDDQFSVERPDGSNFTLKIRSTKLEDSAMYFCASSERVTGGTEAFFGQGTRLTVV.

The chain carries TRBV7-9 and TRBJ2-3; the match to TRBD2 covers 12 bases. Germline-derived CDR1 and CDR2 are SEHNR and FQNEAQ (reference sequence). This CDR3 is 17 amino acids long. V lost 5 bases and J lost 3; bases outside the gene matches: 9. The CDR3 DNA is TGTGCCAGCAGCAAACCCCGACTAGCGGGGGTGACAGATACGCAGTATTTT. Encoded protein: CASSKPRLAGVTDTQYF.

The chain carries TRBV2 and TRBJ2-1; no firm D call. This CDR3 has 14 amino acids. Trimming stripped 3 bases from V and 10 bases from J, with 16 bases between. CDR1 and CDR2 (germline): SNHLY, FYNNEI. In DNA, the CDR3 is TGTGCCAGCAGTGATGGTGCAATCGCAGGCGAGCAGTTCTTC. Encoded protein: CASSDGAIAGEQFF.

The rearrangement uses TRBV28 and TRBJ1-4, with a possible D match to TRBD1 (6 bases). This CDR3 region has 15 residues. CDR1 and CDR2 from the germline V gene are MDHEN and SYDVKM. V was shortened by 3 bases and J by 8 bases, with 16 bases between the two germline ends. In nucleotides, the CDR3 is TGTGCCAGCAGTTTCCCTGGGACAAGCAGCGAAAAACTGTTTTTT. Protein product: CASSFPGTSSEKLFF.

The chain carries TRBV6-6 and TRBJ1-1, with D perhaps TRBD1 (5 bases). Germline V gene sequence: CDR1 MNHNY, CDR2 SVGAGI (reference sequence). The CDR3 covers 14 residues. Trimming removed 2 bases at V and 1 base at J, with 8 bases between. CDR3 in amino acids: CASSYQQENTEAFF. CDR3 nucleotide sequence: TGTGCCAGCAGTTACCAACAGGAGAACACTGAAGCTTTCTTT.

V gene TRBV6-6 combines with J gene TRBJ2-7; a possible D gene is TRBD2 (5 bases). CDR1 is MNHNY and CDR2 is SVGAGI in the germline V gene (reference sequence). Deletions cut 5 bases from V and 2 bases from J, with 10 bases between. CDR3 length: 13 amino acids. Here the CDR3 reads CASSRSGAYEQYF. CDR3 sequence (DNA): TGTGCCAGCAGTCGCTCCGGGGCCTACGAGCAGTACTTC.